The 24 T cell receptor beta chains below were found in one sample sequenced in a study of radiation and T cells in renal cell carcinoma. Noted time point: blood 2 weeks post-SBRT. Specified treatment: 15 Gy SBRT to primary tumor, nephrectomy 4 weeks later. TCRdb's table, derived via immunoSEQ multiplex PCR, lists solely in-frame clones and lacks some. The profile shows 150,000 or so clones, approximately 90% of them singletons. Sequenced here: blood, sampled from a patient whose treatment included radiotherapy and nephrectomy. These receptors came from a woman aged 45-65 years with renal cell carcinoma.

V usage is TRBV28 and J usage is TRBJ1-5, with a possible D match to TRBD1 (5 bases). Looked up from germline, CDR1 is MDHEN and CDR2 is SYDVKM. The CDR3 covers 14 residues. The V end was cut by 3 bases, the J end by 4 bases, with 10 bases between. CDR3: CASSFVGTNQPQHF. The CDR3 region has the DNA TGTGCCAGCAGTTTTGTCGGGACGAATCAGCCCCAGCATTTT.

This clone was detected only a few times. V and J are TRBV6-1 and TRBJ1-1; D unclear. Looked up from germline, CDR1 is MNHNS and CDR2 is SASEGT. Trimming pared 5 bases from V and 0 bases from J, leaving 7 bases between. The CDR3 consists of 13 residues. As DNA, the CDR3 is TGTGCCAGCAGTAAGGAGGTGAACACTGAAGCTTTCTTT. Residues: CASSKEVNTEAFF.

This chain connects TRBV6-5 to TRBJ2-7, with 13 bases matching TRBD2. Unmatched junction bases numbered 4, after V lost 5 bases and J lost 6 bases. CDR3 length: 14 amino acids. From germline, CDR1 is MNHEY and CDR2 SVGAGI. This chain's CDR3 is CASSRGLAGIEQYF. Written as DNA, the CDR3 is TGTGCCAGCAGTCGGGGACTAGCGGGGATCGAGCAGTACTTC.

The V gene is TRBV9, the J gene TRBJ1-4; D may be TRBD1 (6 bases). CDR1 and CDR2 from the germline V gene are SGDLS and YYNGEE. The CDR3 totals 14 residues. The V end lost 4 bases, the J end lost 5 bases, and 12 bases lay between the germline ends. The CDR3 coding sequence is TGTGCCAGCAGCCACAGGGTTGAAAATGAAAAACTGTTTTTT. It translates to CASSHRVENEKLFF.

The CDR3 DNA follows: TGTGCCAGCAGCGAGGTGGAGAACACTGAAGCTTTCTTT. Its translation: CASSEVENTEAFF. V and J are TRBV6-5 and TRBJ1-1; D call uncertain. CDR1 MNHEY and CDR2 SVGAGI come from the germline V gene. The CDR3 has 13 residues. Trimming shortened V by 6 bases and J by 1 base, and 9 bases separated the two germline ends.

This chain connects TRBV7-8 to TRBJ1-4; no clear D gene. V was clipped by 5 bases and J by 4 bases, with 14 bases between them. This CDR3 has 15 residues. Looked up from germline, CDR1 is SGHVS and CDR2 is FQNEAQ. The CDR3 DNA follows: TGTGCCAGCAGCCTCACATATACCCATAATGAAAAACTGTTTTTT. This translates into CASSLTYTHNEKLFF. The variable domain in full, with the rest retrieved from reference TRBV7-8 and TRBJ1-4, is GAGVSQSPRYKVAKRGQDVALRCDPISGHVSLFWYQQALGQGPEFLTYFQNEAQLDKSGLPSDRFFAERPEGSVSTLKIQRTQQEDSAVYLCASSLTYTHNEKLFFGSGTQLSVL.

The chain employs TRBV5-1 and TRBJ1-3; tentative D call: TRBD1 (5 bases). Germline V lookup: CDR1 SGHRS, CDR2 YFSETQ. The CDR3 contains 15 residues. V was shortened by 3 bases and J by 2 bases, with 12 bases between the two germline ends. CDR3 residues: CASSSLGVAGNTIYF. CDR3 DNA: TGCGCCAGCAGCTCCCTGGGGGTGGCTGGAAACACCATATATTTT.

V gene TRBV9 combines with J gene TRBJ2-7; TRBD1 might be the D (7 bases). V dropped 3 bases and J dropped 0 bases, with 13 bases sitting between them. This CDR3 has 15 amino acids. CDR1 and CDR2 from the germline V gene are SGDLS and YYNGEE. The CDR3 is CASSGGDRSSYEQYF. The CDR3 DNA reads as TGTGCCAGCAGCGGGGGGGACAGAAGCTCCTACGAGCAGTACTTC.

The chain recombines TRBV11-2 with TRBJ2-7; D not resolved. The CDR3 is 14 amino acids. Germline V CDR1 and CDR2: SGHAT, FQNNGV. V shed 2 bases and J shed 2 bases, with 10 bases lying between them. The CDR3 reads CASSLLLHTYEQYF. Here the CDR3 DNA reads TGTGCCAGCAGCTTACTGCTACACACCTACGAGCAGTACTTC.

The chain is built from TRBV11-2 and TRBJ2-2; TRBD2 is a possible D gene (5 bases). This CDR3 contains 15 residues. The V gene lost 0 bases and the J gene lost 4 bases, with 9 bases spanning the gap. Germline-derived CDR1 and CDR2 are SGHAT and FQNNGV. The CDR3 reads CASSLDPGITGELFF. The CDR3, as DNA: TGTGCCAGCAGCTTAGATCCGGGGATCACCGGGGAGCTGTTTTTT.

CDR3 coding DNA: TGTGCCAGCAGTGCGCTTGGGGCAGCAACTAATGAAAAACTGTTTTTT. Translating gives CASSALGAATNEKLFF. The gene calls are TRBV6-1 and TRBJ1-4; D is perhaps TRBD1 (5 bases). CDR1 MNHNS and CDR2 SASEGT come from the germline V gene. This CDR3 comprises 16 residues. The ends were cut back, 4 bases at V and 0 bases at J, with 12 bases in the middle.

In this sample, this clone turned up a few times. The V call is TRBV5-1, the J call TRBJ2-6, with 7 positions matching TRBD1. J lost 2 bases, V lost 2 bases, and 7 bases had no gene match. CDR1 is SGHRS, CDR2 YFSETQ, per germline. The CDR3 runs to 17 residues. DNA of the CDR3: TGCGCCAGCAGCTTATTGGCAGGGGGTGCTGGGGCCAACGTCCTGACTTTC. This translates into CASSLLAGGAGANVLTF.

This chain connects TRBV5-4 to TRBJ2-5; 7 nucleotides align to TRBD2. Germline CDR1 reads SGHNT; CDR2 reads YYREEE (reference sequence). CDR3 size: 14 residues. With 3 bases clipped from V and 1 base from J, the junction kept 3 bases outside the gene matches. The CDR3 spells CASSSGTIQETQYF. CDR3 DNA sequence: TGTGCCAGCAGCTCCGGGACTATCCAAGAGACCCAGTACTTC.

V gene TRBV2 combines with J gene TRBJ2-3; D may be TRBD2 (6 bases). This CDR3 contains 15 residues. Deletions cut 4 bases from V and 3 bases from J, with 14 bases between. Germline CDR1 reads SNHLY; CDR2 reads FYNNEI. CDR3 loop: CASSAEGSRTDTQYF. The DNA of the CDR3 is TGTGCCAGCAGTGCGGAGGGGTCCCGTACAGATACGCAGTATTTT.

This chain uses TRBV6-5 with TRBJ1-2; D is uncertain. Trimming took 6 bases from V and 5 from J, leaving 13 bases between them. This CDR3 spans 13 amino acids. Germline V lookup: CDR1 MNHEY, CDR2 SVGAGI. The CDR3 nucleotides read TGTGCCAGCAGCCCACTCGGGCCGTATGGCTACACCTTC. Translated, it gives CASSPLGPYGYTF.

In this sample, this clone turned up many times. The chain uses TRBV2 and TRBJ1-2; maybe TRBD1 (6 bases). This CDR3 has 14 residues. The V gene's germline CDR1 is SNHLY and CDR2 FYNNEI. The ends were cut back, 3 bases at V and 5 bases at J, with 13 bases in the middle. The CDR3 loop is CASSDTGGSYGYTF. The DNA of the CDR3 is TGTGCCAGCAGTGACACGGGGGGCTCATATGGCTACACCTTC.

This sequence joins TRBV29-1 and TRBJ2-6; D gene unclear. CDR1 is SQVTM and CDR2 is ANQGSEA in the germline V gene. The germline V and J ends were trimmed by 2 bases and 0 bases, with 2 bases remaining between them. The CDR3 extends over 13 amino acids. The CDR3 is CSVEPSGANVLTF. Written as DNA, the CDR3 is TGCAGCGTTGAACCCTCTGGGGCCAACGTCCTGACTTTC.

This chain uses TRBV18 with TRBJ1-1, with 7 bases matching TRBD1. Germline V lookup: CDR1 KGHSH, CDR2 LQKENI. V shed 3 bases and J 4 bases; nucleotides not matched to a gene: 8. The length of the CDR3 is 15 residues. The CDR3 DNA is TGTGCCAGCTCACCTTCACAGGGGTTACCCACTGAAGCTTTCTTT. This translates into CASSPSQGLPTEAFF.

The chain employs TRBV5-1 and TRBJ1-1; a possible D gene is TRBD1 (5 bases). The V end lost 4 bases, the J end lost 1 base, and 11 bases lay between the germline ends. The CDR3 has 14 residues. Germline loops: CDR1 SGHRS, CDR2 YFSETQ. The CDR3 DNA reads as TGCGCCAGCAGCGTGGACATCGGGAACACTGAAGCTTTCTTT. As protein: CASSVDIGNTEAFF.

V and J are TRBV7-3 and TRBJ2-7; TRBD2 matches 7 bases. The CDR3 is 14 amino acids. Trimming at V came to 6 bases and at J to 5 bases, leaving 10 bases not matched to a gene. Germline CDR1 is SGHTA and CDR2 is FQGTGA. The CDR3: CASSPAGIPNEQYF. The CDR3 DNA sequence: TGTGCCAGCAGTCCAGCGGGGATCCCTAACGAGCAGTACTTC.

The chain is built from TRBV7-9 and TRBJ2-1; D gene unclear. Trimming removed 1 base from V and 0 bases from J, with 10 bases in between. The CDR3 has 16 residues. Germline V gene sequence: CDR1 SEHNR, CDR2 FQNEAQ (reference sequence). CDR3 coding DNA: TGTGCCAGCAGCTTAGACGGCCAACGCTCCTACAATGAGCAGTTCTTC. Encoded protein: CASSLDGQRSYNEQFF.

The rearrangement joins TRBV19 to TRBJ2-7, with 16 nucleotides matching TRBD2. Germline V gives CDR1 LNHDA, CDR2 SQIVND (reference sequence). The CDR3 sequence is 16 residues long. V was clipped by 5 bases and J by 6 bases; unmatched bases: 7. The CDR3 protein is CASSAPGLAGGREQYF. The DNA of the CDR3 is TGTGCCAGTAGTGCTCCGGGACTAGCGGGGGGGCGCGAGCAGTACTTC.

This chain links TRBV6-6 with TRBJ1-6; no definite D call. Deletions cut 0 bases from V and 6 bases from J, with 3 bases between. CDR1 is MNHNY, CDR2 SVGAGI, per germline (reference sequence). This CDR3 spans 13 amino acids. The CDR3, as DNA: TGTGCCAGCAGTTACTCGATTAATTCACCCCTCCACTTT. Translation: CASSYSINSPLHF.

The chain joins TRBV7-2 to TRBJ2-7; D unresolved. Between the trimmed V and J ends, which lost 4 bases and 4 bases, there was a span of 5 bases. The germline V gene encodes CDR1 SGHTA and CDR2 FQGNSA. The CDR3 is made up of 11 amino acids. The CDR3 here is CASSSTYEQYF. The CDR3 nucleotides are TGTGCCAGCAGCTCGACTTACGAGCAGTACTTC. The entire variable domain, with the rest obtained from reference TRBV7-2 and TRBJ2-7, is as follows: GAGVSQSPSNKVTEKGKDVELRCDPISGHTALYWYRQSLGQGLEFLIYFQGNSAPDKSGLPSDRFSAERTGGSVSTLTIQRTQQEDSAVYLCASSSTYEQYFGPGTRLTVT.